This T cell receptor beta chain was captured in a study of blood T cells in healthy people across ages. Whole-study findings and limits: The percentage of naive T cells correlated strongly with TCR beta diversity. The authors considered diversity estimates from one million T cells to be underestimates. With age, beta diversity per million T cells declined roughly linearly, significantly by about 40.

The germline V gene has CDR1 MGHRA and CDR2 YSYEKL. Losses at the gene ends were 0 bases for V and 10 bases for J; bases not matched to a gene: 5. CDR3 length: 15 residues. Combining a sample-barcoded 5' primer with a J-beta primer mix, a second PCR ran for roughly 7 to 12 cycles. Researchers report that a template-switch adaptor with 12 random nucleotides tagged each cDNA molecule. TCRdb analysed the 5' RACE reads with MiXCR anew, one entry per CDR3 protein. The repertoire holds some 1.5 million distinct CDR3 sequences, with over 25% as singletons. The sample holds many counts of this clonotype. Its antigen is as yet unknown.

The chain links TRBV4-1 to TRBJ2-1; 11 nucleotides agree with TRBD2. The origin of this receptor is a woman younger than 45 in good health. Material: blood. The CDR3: CASSQDPGLAVEQFF. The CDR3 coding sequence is TGCGCCAGCAGCCAAGATCCGGGACTAGCGGTCGAGCAGTTCTTC.